These 27 T cell receptor beta chains were all obtained from the same sample, sequenced in a study of CD4 T cells in relation to SARS-CoV-2 and coronaviruses. The unexposed donors gave CD4+ T cells in about 2010-2019, prior to COVID-19. Here immunoSEQ multiplex PCR was the method, and the copy in TCRdb shows in-frame clones only, minus some. The sample records about 70,000 clones, over 70% being singletons. The sample was memory CD4+ T cells from PBMCs. All receptors derive from a human donor in good health.

V is TRBV19 and J is TRBJ2-3; no firm D call. Germline CDR1 and CDR2: LNHDA and SQIVND (reference sequence). This CDR3 has 14 residues. Trimming removed 0 bases at V and 7 bases at J, with 11 bases between. In DNA, the CDR3 is TGTGCCAGTAGTATAGATCGCCGGCGCAATACGCAGTATTTT. Amino acid sequence: CASSIDRRRNTQYF.

V is TRBV5-1 and J is TRBJ2-5; D possibly corresponds to TRBD2 (7 bases). This CDR3 comprises 16 residues. The germline V gene encodes CDR1 SGHRS and CDR2 YFSETQ. Trimming stripped 0 bases from V and 5 bases from J, with 17 bases between. The DNA of the CDR3 is TGCGCCAGCAGCTTGGGTGCGGGGGCTGGGTCGGAGACCCAGTACTTC. Amino acids: CASSLGAGAGSETQYF. Full variable domain (remainder filled in from reference TRBV5-1 and TRBJ2-5): KAGVTQTPRYLIKTRGQQVTLSCSPISGHRSVSWYQQTPGQGLQFLFEYFSETQRNKGNFPGRFSGRQFSNSRSEMNVSTLELGDSALYLCASSLGAGAGSETQYFGPGTRLLVL.

The V gene is TRBV7-3, the J gene TRBJ1-1; possible D gene TRBD1, 5 bases. The CDR3 extends over 14 amino acids. The germline V and J ends were trimmed by 4 bases and 0 bases, with 9 bases remaining between them. CDR1 is SGHTA, CDR2 FQGTGA, per germline. As DNA, the CDR3 is TGTGCCAGCAGCTCACTGGGGGTGAACACTGAAGCTTTCTTT. Residues: CASSSLGVNTEAFF.

The chain carries TRBV2 and TRBJ2-4; D is unresolved. The germline gives CDR1 SNHLY, CDR2 FYNNEI. V gave up 7 bases and J gave up 8 bases, with 18 bases separating them. CDR3 length equals 14 residues. CDR3 DNA sequence: TGTGCCAGCACTTCATCCCGACGGATGGACATTCAGTACTTC. It encodes CASTSSRRMDIQYF. The full variable domain, completed using reference TRBV2 and TRBJ2-4, is EPEVTQTPSHQVTQMGQEVILRCVPISNHLYFYWYRQILGQKVEFLVSFYNNEISEKSEIFDDQFSVERPDGSNFTLKIRSTKLEDSAMYFCASTSSRRMDIQYFGAGTRLSVL.

This rearrangement joins TRBV28 to TRBJ2-1; TRBD1 matches at 7 bases. This CDR3 is built from 15 residues. Trimming removed 5 bases from V and 0 bases from J; junction bases left unmatched: 4. CDR1 and CDR2 (germline): MDHEN, SYDVKM. This chain's CDR3 is CASSPGDSSYNEQFF. CDR3 DNA: TGTGCCAGCAGTCCTGGGGACAGCTCCTACAATGAGCAGTTCTTC.

The gene calls are TRBV5-4 and TRBJ1-3; tentatively, D is TRBD1 (6 bases). V was cut by 0 bases and J by 0 bases, with 16 bases left in between. CDR3 length: 18 residues. The germline V gene encodes CDR1 SGHNT and CDR2 YYREEE (reference sequence). DNA of the CDR3: TGTGCCAGCAGCTTGGCGGGGGCTCCTTACCCCTCTGGAAACACCATATATTTT. As protein: CASSLAGAPYPSGNTIYF.

V and J are TRBV19 and TRBJ2-7, with 8 positions matching TRBD1. V shed 3 bases and J 6 bases; nucleotides not matched to a gene: 4. Germline V gene lookup returns CDR1 LNHDA and CDR2 SQIVND (reference sequence). The CDR3 is 13 residues long. The CDR3 sequence: CASSIGQGGEQYF. The CDR3 DNA reads TGTGCCAGTAGTATCGGACAGGGAGGCGAGCAGTACTTC.

This clone came up a few times. Other DNA sequences of this sample code for an identical CDR3. This chain connects TRBV2 to TRBJ2-3, with 11 bases aligning to TRBD2. V dropped 3 bases and J dropped 1; count of bases not matched to a gene: 0. CDR3 length: 15 amino acids. CDR1 is SNHLY, CDR2 FYNNEI, per germline. The CDR3 nucleotides are TGTGCCAGCAGTGAGACTAGCGGGGGCACAGATACGCAGTATTTT. Amino acid sequence: CASSETSGGTDTQYF.

The chain has TRBV10-2 and TRBJ2-6, with a tentative D call TRBD2 (7 bases). This CDR3 comprises 16 residues. V was pared by 10 bases and J by 3 bases, with 19 bases between. CDR1 and CDR2 from the germline V gene are WSHSY and SAAADI. For the CDR3, the DNA is TGCGCCACCAGGCCCGGGGGCGGGGGTGGGGCCAACGTCCTGACTTTC. It translates to CATRPGGGGGANVLTF.

The chain couples TRBV2 to TRBJ1-5; maybe TRBD1 (6 bases). This CDR3 is built from 13 residues. Germline loops: CDR1 SNHLY, CDR2 FYNNEI. The V gene lost 7 bases and the J gene lost 3 bases, with 10 bases spanning the gap. In DNA form, the CDR3 reads TGTGCCAGCAACTCAGGGGTCAATCAGCCCCAGCATTTT. This encodes CASNSGVNQPQHF. Together with reference TRBV2 and TRBJ1-5, the CDR3 gives the full variable domain: EPEVTQTPSHQVTQMGQEVILRCVPISNHLYFYWYRQILGQKVEFLVSFYNNEISEKSEIFDDQFSVERPDGSNFTLKIRSTKLEDSAMYFCASNSGVNQPQHFGDGTRLSIL.

This clone was seen a few times. As DNA, the CDR3 is TGTGCCAGCAGCTTAGCGGCTGAAATCGAGCAGTACTTC. This codes for CASSLAAEIEQYF. The chain links TRBV7-9 to TRBJ2-7; D unclear. Trimming took 0 bases from V and 6 from J, leaving 9 bases between them. This CDR3 has 13 residues. The V gene's germline CDR1 is SEHNR and CDR2 FQNEAQ (reference sequence).

This clone was seen just once. This rearrangement joins TRBV29-1 to TRBJ2-3; 11 bases align to TRBD2. CDR1 is SQVTM and CDR2 is ANQGSEA in the germline V gene. The ends lost 6 bases at V and 2 bases at J; junction bases unmatched: 13. CDR3 length: 17 residues. The CDR3 reads CSVRGASGRTTTDTQYF. The CDR3 coding sequence is TGCAGCGTCCGCGGGGCTAGCGGGAGGACCACCACAGATACGCAGTATTTT.

In its sample, this clone was seen once. This chain links TRBV29-1 with TRBJ2-1; 11 bases are shared with TRBD2. There are 16 residues in the CDR3. Germline CDR1 is SQVTM and CDR2 is ANQGSEA. V lost 6 bases and J lost 2; bases outside the gene matches: 9. This CDR3 is CSVAAGSGRAYNEQFF. CDR3 nucleotides: TGCAGCGTCGCGGCCGGTAGCGGGAGGGCCTACAATGAGCAGTTCTTC.

This clone was seen a few times. This chain connects TRBV5-4 to TRBJ1-1, with 8 bases that match TRBD1. The CDR3 has 14 amino acids. Germline V gene data show CDR1 as SGHNT and CDR2 as YYREEE (reference sequence). Trimming cost V 4 bases and J 1 base; bases outside gene matches: 3. For the CDR3, the DNA is TGTGCCAGCAGCCTGGGACAGGCGAACACTGAAGCTTTCTTT. Its translation: CASSLGQANTEAFF.

This clone was recorded once. This chain connects TRBV6-5 to TRBJ2-7; D is ambiguous. Germline CDR1 is MNHEY and CDR2 is SVGAGI. The CDR3 runs 14 residues. Trimming removed 5 bases at V and 0 bases at J, with 11 bases between. As DNA, the CDR3 is TGTGCCAGCAGTCGGGCAGGTCACTCCTACGAGCAGTACTTC. Its protein product is CASSRAGHSYEQYF.

This clone was seen once. This rearrangement joins TRBV7-3 to TRBJ2-2; TRBD2 is a possible D gene (6 bases). The V and J ends lost 7 bases and 0 bases respectively, with 18 bases between them. The CDR3 consists of 17 residues. Germline values: CDR1 SGHTA, CDR2 FQGTGA. The CDR3, as DNA: TGTGCCAGCACCCCAAACGTCTTAGCGGCGAACACCGGGGAGCTGTTTTTT. It is translated as CASTPNVLAANTGELFF.

The rearrangement joins TRBV5-3 to TRBJ2-1; D possibly corresponds to TRBD2 (6 bases). TRBV5-3 is labeled an ORF, and its function is uncertain. CDR3 length equals 12 residues. Trimming shortened V by 3 bases and J by 7 bases, and 8 bases separated the two germline ends. The CDR3 nucleotides read TGTGCCAGAAGCTCCGGGGGAAATGAGCAGTTCTTC. Translation gives CARSSGGNEQFF.

V gene TRBV19 combines with J gene TRBJ1-1; D is unresolved. This CDR3 contains 14 residues. The V end lost 4 bases, the J end lost 4 bases, and 13 bases lay between the germline ends. CDR1 is LNHDA, CDR2 SQIVND, per germline (reference sequence). CDR3 loop: CASSKERWTTEAFF. The DNA of the CDR3 is TGTGCCAGTAGTAAAGAGAGGTGGACCACTGAAGCTTTCTTT.

The gene calls are TRBV4-1 and TRBJ2-5, with 11 bases fitting TRBD1. V trimming: 6 bases; J trimming: 4 bases; junction bases outside the gene matches: 7. Germline V gives CDR1 MGHRA, CDR2 YSYEKL. The CDR3 is made up of 15 amino acids. The DNA for the CDR3 is TGCGCCAGCAGACGGATGGGACAGGGGGGAGAGACCCAGTACTTC. This encodes CASRRMGQGGETQYF.

The rearrangement joins TRBV29-1 to TRBJ2-3, with D maybe TRBD2 (5 bases). Germline assignment: CDR1 SQVTM and CDR2 ANQGSEA. The germline V and J ends were trimmed by 4 bases and 4 bases, with 12 bases remaining between them. CDR3 length: 13 residues. Here the CDR3 DNA reads TGCAGCGTTGGGACTGGGCTCGCAGATACGCAGTATTTT. Translating gives CSVGTGLADTQYF.

CDR3 residues: CATSDSRQGGSYGYTF. Written as DNA, the CDR3 is TGTGCCACCAGTGACTCCCGACAGGGGGGTAGCTATGGCTACACCTTC. This sequence joins TRBV24-1 and TRBJ1-2; 9 bases map to TRBD1. Unmatched junction bases numbered 9, after V lost 4 bases and J lost 4 bases. The CDR3 is made up of 16 amino acids. The germline CDR1 and CDR2 sequences are KGHDR and SFDVKD.

The V and J genes are TRBV7-2 and TRBJ2-7; D ambiguous. V gave up 3 bases and J gave up 0 bases, with 9 bases separating them. Germline V lookup: CDR1 SGHTA, CDR2 FQGNSA. The CDR3 spans 14 residues. CDR3 loop: CASSFKAGSYEQYF. The CDR3 nucleotides read TGTGCCAGCAGCTTTAAGGCCGGCTCCTACGAGCAGTACTTC.

The chain employs TRBV5-4 and TRBJ1-1; no definite D call. V gave up 0 bases and J gave up 1 base, with 7 bases separating them. This CDR3 comprises 14 residues. CDR1 and CDR2 (germline): SGHNT, YYREEE (reference sequence). CDR3 in amino acids: CASSLGRGNTEAFF. CDR3 sequence (DNA): TGTGCCAGCAGCTTGGGGCGGGGGAACACTGAAGCTTTCTTT.

In this sample, this clone turned up a few times. The chain carries TRBV3-1 (or the pseudogene TRBV3-2) and TRBJ1-5; D perhaps matches TRBD1 (5 bases). V lost 4 bases to trimming and J lost 9 bases, with 10 bases between them. This CDR3 region has 12 residues. The germline V gene encodes CDR1 LGHDT and CDR2 YNNKEL (reference sequence). The CDR3 sequence: CASSLGGGPQHF. In nucleotides, the CDR3 is TGTGCCAGCAGCCTTGGGGGGGGGCCCCAGCATTTT.

J is TRBJ2-2 and V is TRBV18; 9 bases map to TRBD2. Germline-derived CDR1 and CDR2 are KGHSH and LQKENI. There are 18 residues in the CDR3. The V and J ends lost 5 bases and 4 bases, in that order; junction bases with no gene match: 14. The DNA for the CDR3 is TGTGCCAGCTCATCCCTTAGCGGGGGCCCCCGGGGCACCGGGGAGCTGTTTTTT. Translating gives CASSSLSGGPRGTGELFF.

The rearrangement uses TRBV28 and TRBJ1-2; 8 bases are a match to TRBD1. The trim removed 6 bases at V and 7 bases at J, leaving 13 bases unmatched. Germline V gives CDR1 MDHEN, CDR2 SYDVKM. There are 15 residues in the CDR3. The CDR3 bases are TGTGCCAGCAGGGAGCCGGGCAGGGGGCTGGGTGGCTACACCTTC. It specifies CASREPGRGLGGYTF.

This clone appeared a single time. The chain carries TRBV9 and TRBJ2-2, with D possibly matching TRBD1 (6 bases). CDR1 SGDLS and CDR2 YYNGEE come from the germline V gene. The CDR3 is made up of 15 amino acids. Trimming pared 0 bases from V and 1 base from J, leaving 7 bases between. CDR3 nucleotide sequence: TGTGCCAGCAGCGTAGAACAGGGGAACACCGGGGAGCTGTTTTTT. It codes for CASSVEQGNTGELFF.